These 6 T cell receptor beta chains were sequenced from one sample in a study of T cell repertoires in aging, cancer and after chemotherapy. Rearranged V-D-J TRB sequences were amplified with a mixed TRB-A/B primer pool. TCRdb processed the multiplex PCR reads anew with MiXCR; each CDR3 protein has one entry. Of approximately 3,400 distinct CDR3 sequences listed, 25% to 30% are singletons. The template was genomic DNA from peripheral blood, not RNA. Input material: blood. These receptors were obtained from a human donor with a solid tumor.

This clonotype has a handful of counts. This chain uses TRBV27 with TRBJ2-7; possibly TRBD2 for D (5 bases). Germline V CDR1 and CDR2: MNHEY, SMNVEV (reference sequence). V was shortened by 8 bases and J by 4 bases, with 18 bases between the two germline ends. The CDR3 loop spans 14 amino acids. Written as DNA, the CDR3 is TGTGCCAGCGCGATCCGATACGGGGATTACGAGCAGTACTTC. Encoded protein: CASAIRYGDYEQYF.

This clonotype was counted a few times. The chain couples TRBV18 to TRBJ2-7; D possibly corresponds to TRBD2 (6 bases). The germline gives CDR1 KGHSH, CDR2 LQKENI. The CDR3 is 12 amino acids. The V and J ends lost 6 bases and 0 bases respectively, with 6 bases between them. This CDR3 is CASSRDSYEQYF. DNA for the CDR3: TGTGCCAGCTCGCGGGACTCCTACGAGCAGTACTTC.

The rearrangement joins TRBV19 to TRBJ1-2; a weak D match, TRBD1 (6 bases). V was clipped by 3 bases and J by 5 bases, with 13 bases between them. This CDR3 has 14 residues. From germline, CDR1 is LNHDA and CDR2 SQIVND (reference sequence). The chain's CDR3 is CASSITGRRYGYTF. Here the CDR3 DNA reads TGTGCCAGTAGTATTACAGGGCGGCGGTATGGCTACACCTTC.

The genes are TRBV27 and TRBJ1-1, with D tentatively TRBD1 (6 bases). The CDR3 extends over 14 amino acids. The ends were cut back, 7 bases at V and 1 base at J, with 13 bases in the middle. Germline CDR1 and CDR2: MNHEY and SMNVEV (reference sequence). The CDR3 nucleotides are TGTGCCAGCAACCTACAGGGACAGAACACTGAAGCTTTCTTT. Translating it yields CASNLQGQNTEAFF.

This clonotype was seen more than once but under ten times. This sequence joins TRBV6-4 and TRBJ2-3, with TRBD2 matching 11 bases. CDR1 and CDR2 from the germline V gene are MRHNA and SNTAGT. Germline trimming cut 3 bases from V and 4 bases from J; bases unmatched to any gene: 3. The CDR3 extends over 15 amino acids. CDR3 region: CASSEDSGGADTQYF. CDR3 coding DNA: TGTGCCAGCAGTGAGGATAGCGGGGGGGCAGATACGCAGTATTTT.

In this sample, this clonotype turned up a few times. J is TRBJ2-7 and V is TRBV28, with TRBD1 as a possible D gene (6 bases). The germline CDR1 and CDR2 sequences are MDHEN and SYDVKM. V was clipped by 5 bases and J by 4 bases, with 15 bases between them. This CDR3 contains 14 residues. The CDR3 DNA is TGTGCCAGCAGTATCACAGGGTCGAGATACGAGCAGTACTTC. Translating gives CASSITGSRYEQYF.